The clone carrying this T cell receptor (beta chain) was detected many times. Antigen specificity is unknown. This beta chain was picked up by a library intended for alpha chains and is off target, so its count carries little meaning. This record comes from a study of spatial heterogeneity in lung cancer. The wider study: Within tumor regions, the number of TCR transcripts tracked closely with a T cell module score obtained from matched bulk RNA-seq. Study-wide results and limits: Expanded intratumoral alpha and beta TCR counts tracked tumor mutation counts. Ubiquitous and regional nonsynonymous mutations were each tracked by the matching count of ubiquitous or regional expanded TCRs.

This CDR3 is 14 amino acids long. Germline V gene lookup returns CDR1 SGHTA and CDR2 FQGNSA. The V end lost 2 bases, the J end lost 4 bases, and 11 bases lay between the germline ends. Sample time point: sample taken at primary tumor resection. Sequencing covered unsorted whole RNA taken from tumor, nontumor lung or frozen PBMC. Unique molecular identifiers tagged every individual TCR cDNA molecule. TCRdb reprocessed the 5' RACE reads with MiXCR, giving one entry per CDR3 protein. Altogether 16,000 or so distinct CDR3 sequences are present, roughly 5.7% being singletons, with the ten largest covering 10% to 13%.

The chain uses TRBV7-2 and TRBJ1-2; maybe TRBD1 (6 bases). The sequence derives from a female donor with early-stage non-small cell lung cancer. Sequencing was performed on lung tumor tissue, taken at surgery. CDR3 DNA: TGTGCCAGCAGCTTAAACAGGGCTAGCTATGGCTACACCTTC. Its translation is CASSLNRASYGYTF.